A single sample is the source of the 19 T cell receptor beta chains below, sequenced in a study of T cells after yellow fever vaccination. MiXCR was run by TCRdb on the 5' RACE reads, yielding one entry per CDR3 protein. The sample comprises under 300,000 distinct CDR3 sequences, around 6.7% of which are singletons, and 0.8% to 1.2% rests with the top ten. Sequenced material: CD4+ T cells sorted from PBMCs, taken on the day of the yellow fever booster vaccination. The receptors stem from a man aged 25 to 45 who received the YFV17D yellow fever vaccine.

This clonotype was picked up a small number of times. The chain uses TRBV11-2 and TRBJ2-5, with a possible D match to TRBD2 (6 bases). Germline-derived CDR1 and CDR2 are SGHAT and FQNNGV. V lost 7 bases and J 3 bases, leaving 15 bases between the germline ends. The CDR3 spans 14 residues. This chain's CDR3 is CASTKGDSEETQYF. Here the CDR3 DNA reads TGTGCCAGCACAAAAGGGGACTCTGAAGAGACCCAGTACTTC.

This clonotype was seen many times. The rearrangement links TRBV12-3 or TRBV12-4 to TRBJ2-3; D might be TRBD1 or TRBD2, each matching 5 bases. Trimming cost V 5 bases and J 4 bases, with 22 bases left between them. The CDR3 is 17 residues long. As DNA, the CDR3 is TGTGCCAGCAGTACAACTGCGGGTGGCCGGGGCTCAGATACGCAGTATTTT. It yields the protein CASSTTAGGRGSDTQYF.

This clonotype was counted between two and nine times. This chain uses TRBV20-1 with TRBJ2-3; TRBD1 might be the D (5 bases). The germline V gene has CDR1 DFQATT and CDR2 SNEGSKA (reference sequence). The CDR3 loop spans 14 amino acids. V shed 5 bases and J shed 0 bases, with 12 bases lying between them. The CDR3 loop reads CSAYDRTSTDTQYF. CDR3 DNA sequence: TGCAGTGCTTACGACAGAACTAGCACAGATACGCAGTATTTT.

This clonotype was counted many times. The chain employs TRBV6-1 and TRBJ2-3; 10 bases line up with TRBD2. Trimming took 6 bases from V and 6 from J; bases not matched to a gene: 6. Germline CDR1 MNHNS, CDR2 SASEGT. The CDR3 is 14 residues long. The CDR3 DNA reads as TGTGCCAGCAGAAGAAGCGGGAGGGGGGATACGCAGTATTTT. This translates into CASRRSGRGDTQYF.

This clonotype was found many times. The rearrangement links TRBV29-1 to TRBJ2-5; TRBD1 or TRBD2 may be the D gene (5 bases each). V lost 7 bases, J lost 5 bases, and 20 bases lay in between. Germline CDR1 SQVTM, CDR2 ANQGSEA. The CDR3 is 14 amino acids. Here the CDR3 reads CSAEDGALGETQYF. DNA of the CDR3: TGCAGCGCCGAGGACGGGGCCCTCGGGGAGACCCAGTACTTC.

This clonotype showed up many times. CDR3: CASSSSTSHEQFF. Written as DNA, the CDR3 is TGTGCCAGCAGTTCATCTACTAGTCATGAGCAGTTCTTC. The gene calls are TRBV12-3 or TRBV12-4 and TRBJ2-1, with D maybe TRBD2 (5 bases). Trimming took off 4 bases at V and 8 bases at J, with 12 bases between the two ends. This CDR3 is built from 13 residues.

The CDR3 DNA sequence: TGCAGCGCTCTACACGGGCAGCTAGAGACCCAGTACTTC. Encoded protein: CSALHGQLETQYF. This chain connects TRBV29-1 to TRBJ2-5; D unclear. The CDR3 extends over 13 amino acids. The germline V gene encodes CDR1 SQVTM and CDR2 ANQGSEA. V lost 7 bases and J 4 bases, leaving 16 bases between the germline ends.

This clonotype has a count of ten or more. The chain couples TRBV15 to TRBJ2-7; D is perhaps TRBD1 (5 bases). Germline V gene sequence: CDR1 LNHNV, CDR2 YYDKDF (reference sequence). The CDR3 contains 15 residues. V lost 3 bases and J 0 bases, leaving 12 bases between the germline ends. This chain's CDR3 is CATSSRAGYSYEQYF. In DNA form, the CDR3 reads TGTGCCACCAGCAGCAGGGCAGGGTACTCCTACGAGCAGTACTTC. Supplemented by reference TRBV15 and TRBJ2-7, the full variable domain reads DAMVIQNPRYQVTQFGKPVTLSCSQTLNHNVMYWYQQKSSQAPKLLFHYYDKDFNNEADTPDNFQSRRPNTSFCFLDIRSPGLGDTAMYLCATSSRAGYSYEQYFGPGTRLTVT.

There are a few counts of this clonotype. V is TRBV28 and J is TRBJ1-5; D possibly corresponds to TRBD1 (5 bases). From germline, CDR1 is MDHEN and CDR2 SYDVKM. V lost 5 bases and J lost 6, with 11 bases in between. The CDR3 extends over 13 amino acids. CDR3 sequence: CASSNYRSQPQHF. The CDR3 nucleotides are TGTGCCAGCAGTAATTACAGGAGTCAGCCCCAGCATTTT.

This clonotype was observed many times. The V call is TRBV5-1, the J call TRBJ2-3; D possibly corresponds to TRBD1 (5 bases). The germline V gene has CDR1 SGHRS and CDR2 YFSETQ. V was clipped by 8 bases and J by 6 bases, with 13 bases between them. CDR3 size: 12 residues. CDR3 region: CASGASSDTQYF. CDR3 DNA sequence: TGCGCCAGTGGGGCCAGTTCCGATACGCAGTATTTT.

In this sample, this clonotype turned up many times. The J gene is TRBJ2-3, the V gene TRBV7-2; maybe TRBD1 (5 bases). In germline, CDR1 is SGHTA, CDR2 FQGNSA. Trimming pared 5 bases from V and 1 base from J, leaving 10 bases between. The CDR3 sequence is 14 residues long. CDR3 DNA: TGTGCCAGCAGCCTCGTAGGGGGCACAGATACGCAGTATTTT. It is translated as CASSLVGGTDTQYF.

The chain joins TRBV7-2 to TRBJ2-7; the D gene is possibly TRBD1 (5 bases). Per germline, CDR1 SGHTA and CDR2 FQGNSA. This CDR3 is 15 amino acids long. The V end lost 4 bases, the J end lost 7 bases, and 20 bases lay between the germline ends. In DNA, the CDR3 is TGTGCCAGCAGCTCAGGGCCCCTATTAGATGGAGAGCAGTACTTC. Translating it yields CASSSGPLLDGEQYF. The variable domain in full, with the rest retrieved from reference TRBV7-2 and TRBJ2-7, is GAGVSQSPSNKVTEKGKDVELRCDPISGHTALYWYRQSLGQGLEFLIYFQGNSAPDKSGLPSDRFSAERTGGSVSTLTIQRTQQEDSAVYLCASSSGPLLDGEQYFGPGTRLTVT.

The J gene is TRBJ2-7, the V gene TRBV7-2; D call uncertain. Trimming removed 5 bases at V and 7 bases at J, with 9 bases between. There are 11 residues in the CDR3. The V gene's germline CDR1 is SGHTA and CDR2 FQGNSA. CDR3 DNA sequence: TGTGCCAGCAGCCCCCTCCAGGAGCAGTACTTC. Amino acids: CASSPLQEQYF.

V usage is TRBV12-5 and J usage is TRBJ2-2; D gene unclear. V was pared by 0 bases and J by 6 bases, with 5 bases between. The CDR3 has 13 residues. Germline values: CDR1 LGHNT, CDR2 FRNRAP. The CDR3 loop reads CASGLVGPGELFF. In DNA, the CDR3 is TGTGCTAGTGGTTTGGTAGGACCCGGGGAGCTGTTTTTT.

This clonotype was counted at least ten times. The V gene is TRBV5-1, the J gene TRBJ2-5; TRBD2 aligns across 13 bases. Germline CDR1 SGHRS, CDR2 YFSETQ. The CDR3 is 15 residues long. V was pared by 6 bases and J by 5 bases, with 7 bases of the junction left unmatched. CDR3 region: CASILAGGPSETQYF. The CDR3 DNA reads as TGCGCCAGCATACTAGCGGGAGGGCCGTCGGAGACCCAGTACTTC.

This clonotype was observed a handful of times. J is TRBJ2-7 and V is TRBV5-6; D is possibly TRBD1 or TRBD2 (5 bases each). V lost 0 bases to trimming and J lost 0 bases, with 10 bases between them. The CDR3 loop spans 15 amino acids. CDR1 SGHDT and CDR2 YYEEEE come from the germline V gene. The CDR3 here is CASSLEAGSSYEQYF. CDR3 nucleotide sequence: TGTGCCAGCAGCTTGGAGGCAGGGAGCTCCTACGAGCAGTACTTC.

This clonotype has a count of ten or more. V is TRBV7-9 and J is TRBJ1-3; no reliable D call. V lost 6 bases and J 3 bases, leaving 18 bases between the germline ends. The CDR3 is 16 residues long. The germline CDR1 and CDR2 sequences are SEHNR and FQNEAQ (reference sequence). CDR3 in DNA: TGTGCCAGCAGTTCTCCGGGAACCAGTAATGGAAACACCATATATTTT. Its protein is CASSSPGTSNGNTIYF.

This clonotype has just a few counts. The gene calls are TRBV3-1 and TRBJ1-1; D gene unclear. Trimming removed 1 base from V and 1 base from J, with 10 bases in between. This CDR3 contains 15 residues. In germline, CDR1 is LGHDT, CDR2 YNNKEL (reference sequence). CDR3 region: CASSQGGSENTEAFF. The CDR3 DNA reads as TGTGCCAGCAGCCAAGGAGGTTCGGAGAACACTGAAGCTTTCTTT.

This clonotype came up many times. This rearrangement joins TRBV13 to TRBJ1-1, with no clear D. V gave up 2 bases and J gave up 10 bases, with 14 bases separating them. The germline CDR1 and CDR2 sequences are PRHDT and FYEKMQ (reference sequence). The CDR3 length is 13 residues. Here the CDR3 reads CASSLNSRKSAFF. For the CDR3, the DNA is TGTGCCAGCAGCTTAAATTCCCGCAAATCAGCTTTCTTT.